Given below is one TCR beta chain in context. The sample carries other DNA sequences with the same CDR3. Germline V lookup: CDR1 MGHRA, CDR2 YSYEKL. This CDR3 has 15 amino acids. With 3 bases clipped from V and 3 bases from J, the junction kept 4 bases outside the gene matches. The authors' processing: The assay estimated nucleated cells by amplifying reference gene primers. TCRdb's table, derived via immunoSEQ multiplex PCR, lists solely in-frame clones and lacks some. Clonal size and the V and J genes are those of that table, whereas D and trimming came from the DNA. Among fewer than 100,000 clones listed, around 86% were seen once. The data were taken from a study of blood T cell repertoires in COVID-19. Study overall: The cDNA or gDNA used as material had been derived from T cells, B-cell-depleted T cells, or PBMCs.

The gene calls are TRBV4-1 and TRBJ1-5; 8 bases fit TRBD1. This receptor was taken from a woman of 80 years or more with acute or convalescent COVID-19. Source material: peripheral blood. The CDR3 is CASSQVDRDNQPQHF. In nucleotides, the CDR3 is TGCGCCAGCAGCCAGGTGGACAGGGACAATCAGCCCCAGCATTTT.